In its sample, the clone carrying this T cell receptor (beta chain) was seen a few times. Antigen unknown. This sample is part of a study of shared clonotypes between healthy human individuals. For each subset, genomic DNA was distributed in equal portions over several immunoSEQ plates. Replicate PCRs for unsorted PBMC used 250 to 300 ng DNA (roughly 30,000 T cell genomes). Some clones are missing from TCRdb's copy, which holds only in-frame ones; the method was immunoSEQ multiplex PCR. The repertoire includes 450,000 to 500,000 clones, 60% to 80% of them detected once, and more than 10% sits in the top ten. Germline loops: CDR1 LNHDA, CDR2 SQIVND (reference sequence). The CDR3 runs to 16 residues. V was pared by 3 bases and J by 3 bases, with 8 bases of the junction left unmatched. Points from the study as a whole: How much donors shared clonotypes was expected to be affected by sequencing depth. Genetic and exposure-history diversity was limited by the small donor number.

The receptor was derived from a middle-aged woman in good health. Some clones in this sample may be carry-over from other donors' samples. The sequenced material came from PBMCs. The chain combines TRBV19 with TRBJ1-5; 7 bases fit TRBD1. CDR3 loop: CASSISGTAYNQPQHF. The CDR3 bases are TGTGCCAGTAGTATCTCAGGGACAGCTTACAATCAGCCCCAGCATTTT.